The 11 T cell receptor beta chains below all came from one sample that was sequenced in a study of T-cell memory formation after mild COVID-19. In TCRdb, the 5' RACE reads were re-called with MiXCR into one record per CDR3 protein. The sample lists about 470,000 distinct CDR3 sequences; 25% were seen once. The sequenced sample consisted of PBMCs or a T cell subset sorted from them (not recorded which). These receptors were taken from an adult woman who had mild COVID-19 (a few samples of this study predate the infection). Cell type and time point are not known.

The chain recombines TRBV5-1 with TRBJ2-7; 7 nucleotides match TRBD1. Germline V gene sequence: CDR1 SGHRS, CDR2 YFSETQ. The CDR3 is made up of 14 amino acids. J lost 3 bases, V lost 1 base, and 4 bases had no gene match. The CDR3 region has the DNA TGCGCCAGCAGCTTGTGGGGACAGAACTACGAGCAGTACTTC. This encodes CASSLWGQNYEQYF.

This clonotype has ten or more counts. This chain connects TRBV30 to TRBJ2-3; D remains ambiguous. The CDR3 is 14 amino acids. Trimming stripped 3 bases from V and 5 bases from J, with 15 bases between. CDR1 is GTSNPN and CDR2 is SVGIG in the germline V gene (reference sequence). The CDR3 DNA follows: TGTGCCTGGAGACGACCCGCGTCGGGAGATACGCAGTATTTT. It codes for CAWRRPASGDTQYF.

This clonotype was observed a handful of times. J is TRBJ2-7 and V is TRBV20-1, with D unclear. The CDR3 has 15 amino acids. Germline CDR1 and CDR2: DFQATT and SNEGSKA (reference sequence). Trimming cost V 2 bases and J 3 bases, with 17 bases left between them. CDR3 loop: CSARYGVGTLYEQYF. The CDR3 DNA is TGCAGTGCTAGATATGGGGTGGGAACCCTCTACGAGCAGTACTTC.

This clonotype was detected a few times. The chain uses TRBV12-3 or TRBV12-4 and TRBJ1-2; D gene ambiguous. The CDR3 runs to 12 residues. Trimming removed 1 base at V and 9 bases at J, with 9 bases between. The CDR3 coding sequence is TGTGCCAGCAGTTTAGGTAGAGGCAGCTACACCTTC. Protein sequence: CASSLGRGSYTF.

J is TRBJ2-1 and V is TRBV5-1, with a possible D match to TRBD2 (5 bases). Trimming took 6 bases from V and 10 from J, leaving 11 bases between them. Looked up from germline, CDR1 is SGHRS and CDR2 is YFSETQ. The CDR3 extends over 11 amino acids. CDR3 nucleotide sequence: TGCGCCAGCAACCCCGAGCGGGAGCAGTTCTTC. This sequence encodes CASNPEREQFF.

There are many counts of this clonotype. This rearrangement joins TRBV12-3 or TRBV12-4 to TRBJ2-7; TRBD2 agrees at 7 bases. This CDR3 contains 14 residues. V was clipped by 5 bases and J by 0 bases; unmatched bases: 4. In DNA form, the CDR3 reads TGTGCCAGCAGTCAAGGCGGGAGCTCCTACGAGCAGTACTTC. It codes for CASSQGGSSYEQYF.

This clonotype was counted many times. The genes are TRBV20-1 and TRBJ2-7; TRBD1 agrees at 7 bases. Germline values: CDR1 DFQATT, CDR2 SNEGSKA (reference sequence). V gave up 4 bases and J gave up 4 bases; unmatched junction bases: 7. There are 13 residues in the CDR3. The CDR3, as DNA: TGCAGTGCTACATCACCGACAGGGTACGAGCAGTACTTC. It yields the protein CSATSPTGYEQYF.

The chain links TRBV9 to TRBJ2-3, with 9 bases fitting TRBD2. Germline loops: CDR1 SGDLS, CDR2 YYNGEE. Losses at the gene ends were 2 bases for V and 0 bases for J; bases not matched to a gene: 13. The CDR3 totals 19 residues. The CDR3 sequence: CASSVGLAKSAPSTDTQYF. The CDR3 bases are TGTGCCAGCAGCGTGGGACTAGCCAAAAGCGCTCCCAGCACAGATACGCAGTATTTT.

This clonotype was observed a few times. The chain couples TRBV7-9 to TRBJ1-6, with D perhaps TRBD1 (6 bases). Trimming cost V 5 bases and J 5 bases, with 13 bases left between them. In germline, CDR1 is SEHNR, CDR2 FQNEAQ (reference sequence). The CDR3 length is 15 residues. The CDR3 DNA sequence: TGTGCCAGCAGCGCGGGGACAACCCATAATTCACCCCTCCACTTT. Amino acids: CASSAGTTHNSPLHF.

The V gene is TRBV4-1, the J gene TRBJ2-2, with 10 nucleotides matching TRBD1. The CDR3 loop spans 15 amino acids. Looked up from germline, CDR1 is MGHRA and CDR2 is YSYEKL. V was pared by 4 bases and J by 4 bases, with 3 bases of the junction left unmatched. The CDR3 sequence is CASSRGQGGTGELFF. Written as DNA, the CDR3 is TGCGCCAGCAGCCGAGGACAGGGGGGCACCGGGGAGCTGTTTTTT.

The DNA for the CDR3 is TGCAGTGCTAGAGAGGTGGGAGAGGGGAATCAGCCCCAGCATTTT. It encodes CSAREVGEGNQPQHF. J is TRBJ1-5 and V is TRBV20-1, with D possibly TRBD1 on 5 matching bases. Per germline, CDR1 DFQATT and CDR2 SNEGSKA (reference sequence). V gave up 0 bases and J gave up 4 bases, with 13 bases separating them. This CDR3 region has 15 residues.